This T cell receptor (beta chain) emerged from a study of OX40 agonist ivuxolimab in advanced cancers. In the case of this clone: Antigen specificity is unknown.

Assay used: immunoSEQ multiplex PCR; TCRdb lists only in-frame clones, some missing. The table shows about 25,000 clones, with 70% to 90% occurring only once. Trimming took off 1 base at V and 4 bases at J, with 17 bases between the two ends. CDR1 and CDR2 (germline): SGDLS, YYNGEE. CDR3 length: 17 amino acids. Overall study findings and caveats: The authors also found low normalized T-cell clonal expansion in some nonresponders. Circulating CD4+ and CD8+ T cells showed clonal expansion by week 6 at 0.1 to 3.0 mg/kg.

The specimen was CD4+ or CD8+ T cells sorted from blood, collected in a trial of the OX40 agonist ivuxolimab. The V call is TRBV9, the J call TRBJ2-2, with D possibly being TRBD2 (5 bases). This TCR derives from an adult with an advanced solid tumor such as melanoma, head and neck, liver or kidney cancer. The CDR3 bases are TGTGCCAGCAGCGTATCTAATACTAGGCGAAGCACCGGGGAGCTGTTTTTT. Protein product: CASSVSNTRRSTGELFF.